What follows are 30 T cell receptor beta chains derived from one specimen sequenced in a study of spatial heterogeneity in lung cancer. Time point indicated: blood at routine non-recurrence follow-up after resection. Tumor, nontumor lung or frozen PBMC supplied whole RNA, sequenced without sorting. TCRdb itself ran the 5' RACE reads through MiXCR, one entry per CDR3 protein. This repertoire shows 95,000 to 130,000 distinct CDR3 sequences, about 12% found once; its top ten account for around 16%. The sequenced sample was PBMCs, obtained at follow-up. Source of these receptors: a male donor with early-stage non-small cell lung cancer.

The DNA for the CDR3 is TGTGCCAGCAGCAAAGGCCGGGATGGGGGAAACACCATATATTTT. Amino acids: CASSKGRDGGNTIYF. The chain is built from TRBV21-1 and TRBJ1-3; the table names TRBD1, a call not compared with the DNA. TRBV21-1 is given as a pseudogene. This CDR3 region has 15 residues.

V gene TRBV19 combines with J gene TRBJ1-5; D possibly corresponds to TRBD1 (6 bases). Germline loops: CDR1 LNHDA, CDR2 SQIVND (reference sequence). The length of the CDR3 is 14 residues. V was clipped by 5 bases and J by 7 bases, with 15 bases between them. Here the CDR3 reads CASSDHREGQPQHF. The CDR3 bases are TGTGCCAGTAGTGACCACAGGGAAGGGCAGCCCCAGCATTTT.

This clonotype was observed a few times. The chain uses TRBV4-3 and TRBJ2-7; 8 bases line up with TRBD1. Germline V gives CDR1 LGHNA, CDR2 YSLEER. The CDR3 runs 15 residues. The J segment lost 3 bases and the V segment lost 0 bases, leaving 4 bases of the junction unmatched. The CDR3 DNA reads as TGCGCCAGCAGCCAAGATCTCACAGGGGGCTACGAGCAGTACTTC. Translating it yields CASSQDLTGGYEQYF.

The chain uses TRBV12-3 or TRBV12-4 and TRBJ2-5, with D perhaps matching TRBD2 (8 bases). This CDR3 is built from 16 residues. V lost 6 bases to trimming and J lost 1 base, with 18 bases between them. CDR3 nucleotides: TGTGCCAGCAGCACCGGGACTAGGGGGCCCCAAGAGACCCAGTACTTC. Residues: CASSTGTRGPQETQYF.

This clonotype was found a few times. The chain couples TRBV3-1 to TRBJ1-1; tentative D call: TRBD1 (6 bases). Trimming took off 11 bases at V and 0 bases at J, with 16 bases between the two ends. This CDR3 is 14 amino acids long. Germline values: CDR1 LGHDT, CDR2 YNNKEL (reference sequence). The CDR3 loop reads CASRPRGMNTEAFF. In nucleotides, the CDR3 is TGTGCCTCCCGGCCAAGGGGGATGAACACTGAAGCTTTCTTT.

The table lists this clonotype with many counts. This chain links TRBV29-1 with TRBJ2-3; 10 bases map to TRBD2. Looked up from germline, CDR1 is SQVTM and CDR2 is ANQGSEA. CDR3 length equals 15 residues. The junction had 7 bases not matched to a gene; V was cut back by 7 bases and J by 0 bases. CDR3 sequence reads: CSALTSGFSTDTQYF. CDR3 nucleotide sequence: TGCAGCGCGCTGACTAGCGGGTTTAGCACAGATACGCAGTATTTT.

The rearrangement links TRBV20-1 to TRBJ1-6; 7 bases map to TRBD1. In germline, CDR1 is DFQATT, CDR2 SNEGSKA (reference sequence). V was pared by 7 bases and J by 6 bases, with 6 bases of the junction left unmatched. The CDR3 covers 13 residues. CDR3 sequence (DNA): TGCAGTGTTCCGACAGGGCCTAATTCACCCCTCCACTTT. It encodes CSVPTGPNSPLHF.

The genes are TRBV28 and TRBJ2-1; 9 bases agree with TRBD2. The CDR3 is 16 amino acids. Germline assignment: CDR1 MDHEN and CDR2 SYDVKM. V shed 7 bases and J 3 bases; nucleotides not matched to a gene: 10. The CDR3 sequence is CASTQAGGPNYNEQFF. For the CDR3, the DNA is TGTGCCAGCACCCAAGCGGGGGGACCTAACTACAATGAGCAGTTCTTC. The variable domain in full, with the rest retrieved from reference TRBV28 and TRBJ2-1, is DVKVTQSSRYLVKRTGEKVFLECVQDMDHENMFWYRQDPGLGLRLIYFSYDVKMKEKGDIPEGYSVSREKKERFSLILESASTNQTSMYLCASTQAGGPNYNEQFFGPGTRLTVL.

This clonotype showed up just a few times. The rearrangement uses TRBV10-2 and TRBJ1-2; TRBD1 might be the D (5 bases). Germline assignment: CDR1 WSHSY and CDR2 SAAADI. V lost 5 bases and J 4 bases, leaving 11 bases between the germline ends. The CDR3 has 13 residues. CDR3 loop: CASSFTGGYGYTF. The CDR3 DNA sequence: TGCGCCAGCAGTTTCACAGGTGGCTATGGCTACACCTTC.

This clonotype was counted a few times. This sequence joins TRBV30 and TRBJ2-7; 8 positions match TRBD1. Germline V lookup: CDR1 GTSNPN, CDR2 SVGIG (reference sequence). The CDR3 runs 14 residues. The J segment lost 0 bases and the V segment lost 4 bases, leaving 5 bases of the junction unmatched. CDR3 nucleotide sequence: TGTGCCTGGAAACGGGACAGGAGCTCCTACGAGCAGTACTTC. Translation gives CAWKRDRSSYEQYF.

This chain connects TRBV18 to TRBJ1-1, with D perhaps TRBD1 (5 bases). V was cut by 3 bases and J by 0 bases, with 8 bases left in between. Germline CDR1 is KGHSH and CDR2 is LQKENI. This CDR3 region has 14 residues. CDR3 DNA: TGTGCCAGCTCACCGGGGACCATGAACACTGAAGCTTTCTTT. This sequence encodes CASSPGTMNTEAFF.

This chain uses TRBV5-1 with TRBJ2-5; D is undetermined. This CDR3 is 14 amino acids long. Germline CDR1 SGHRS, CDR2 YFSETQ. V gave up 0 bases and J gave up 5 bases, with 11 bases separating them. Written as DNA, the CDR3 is TGCGCCAGCAGCTTGGGGGCGATCATGGAGACCCAGTACTTC. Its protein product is CASSLGAIMETQYF.

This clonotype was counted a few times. The CDR3 DNA reads as TGTGCCAGCAGCCCCGGGAGGTCTCTATATGAAAAACTGTTTTTT. Its translation: CASSPGRSLYEKLFF. The chain uses TRBV13 and TRBJ1-4; unclear D gene. CDR1 is PRHDT and CDR2 is FYEKMQ in the germline V gene (reference sequence). Trimming stripped 5 bases from V and 6 bases from J, with 16 bases between. The CDR3 runs to 15 residues.

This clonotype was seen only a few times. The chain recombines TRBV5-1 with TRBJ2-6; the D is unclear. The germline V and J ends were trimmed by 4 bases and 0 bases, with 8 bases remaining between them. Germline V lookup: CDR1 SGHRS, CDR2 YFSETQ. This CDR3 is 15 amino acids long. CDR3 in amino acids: CASSPGSSGANVLTF. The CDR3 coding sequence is TGCGCCAGCAGCCCGGGTAGCTCTGGGGCCAACGTCCTGACTTTC.

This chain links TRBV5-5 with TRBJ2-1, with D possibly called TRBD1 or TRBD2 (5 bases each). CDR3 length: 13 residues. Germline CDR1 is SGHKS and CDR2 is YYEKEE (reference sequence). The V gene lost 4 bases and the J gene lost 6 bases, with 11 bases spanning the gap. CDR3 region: CASSKRTLNEQFF. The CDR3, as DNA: TGTGCCAGCAGCAAGCGGACACTCAATGAGCAGTTCTTC.

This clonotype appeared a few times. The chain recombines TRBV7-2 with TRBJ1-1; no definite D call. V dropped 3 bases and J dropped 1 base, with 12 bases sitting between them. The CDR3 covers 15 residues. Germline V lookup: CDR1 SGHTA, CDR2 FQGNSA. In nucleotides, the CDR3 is TGTGCCAGCAGCTTTTTTGGGCCAGCGAACACTGAAGCTTTCTTT. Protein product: CASSFFGPANTEAFF.

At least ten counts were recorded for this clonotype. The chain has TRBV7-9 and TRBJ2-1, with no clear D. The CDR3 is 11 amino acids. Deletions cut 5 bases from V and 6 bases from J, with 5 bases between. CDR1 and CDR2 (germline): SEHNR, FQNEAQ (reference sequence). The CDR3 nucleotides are TGTGCCAGCAGCCCTCCCAATGAGCAGTTCTTC. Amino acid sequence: CASSPPNEQFF.

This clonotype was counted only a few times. CDR3: CASSQAIEQFF. For the CDR3, the DNA is TGTGCCAGCAGCCAAGCTATTGAGCAGTTCTTC. The rearrangement joins TRBV3-1 to TRBJ2-1; D ambiguous. Deletions cut 1 base from V and 9 bases from J, with 4 bases between. CDR1 and CDR2 from the germline V gene are LGHDT and YNNKEL (reference sequence). The length of the CDR3 is 11 residues.

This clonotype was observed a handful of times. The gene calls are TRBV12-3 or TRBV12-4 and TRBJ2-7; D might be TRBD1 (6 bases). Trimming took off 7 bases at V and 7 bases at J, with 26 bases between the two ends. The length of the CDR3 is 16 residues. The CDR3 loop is CASTPGQTGRWREQYF. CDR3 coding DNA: TGTGCCAGCACTCCGGGACAAACGGGACGGTGGAGAGAGCAGTACTTC.

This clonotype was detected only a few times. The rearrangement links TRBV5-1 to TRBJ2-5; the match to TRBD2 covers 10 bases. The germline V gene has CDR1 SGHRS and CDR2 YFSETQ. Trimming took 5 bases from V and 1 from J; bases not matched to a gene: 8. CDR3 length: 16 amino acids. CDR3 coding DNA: TGCGCCAGCAGAGAAACTAGCGGGGCTACCCAAGAGACCCAGTACTTC. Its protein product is CASRETSGATQETQYF.

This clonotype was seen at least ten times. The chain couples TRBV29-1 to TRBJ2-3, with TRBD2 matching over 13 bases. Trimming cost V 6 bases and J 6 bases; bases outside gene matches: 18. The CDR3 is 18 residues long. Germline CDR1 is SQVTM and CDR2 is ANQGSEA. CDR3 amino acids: CSVTGLAGKYLGLDTQYF. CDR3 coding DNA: TGCAGCGTCACGGGACTAGCGGGGAAGTATTTAGGTTTGGATACGCAGTATTTT.

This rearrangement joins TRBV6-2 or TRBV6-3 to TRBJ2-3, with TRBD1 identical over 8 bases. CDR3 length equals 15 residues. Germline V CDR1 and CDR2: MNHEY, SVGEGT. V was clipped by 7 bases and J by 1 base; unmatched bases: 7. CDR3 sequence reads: CASNGQGARTDTQYF. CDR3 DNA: TGTGCCAGCAACGGGCAGGGGGCGCGCACAGATACGCAGTATTTT.

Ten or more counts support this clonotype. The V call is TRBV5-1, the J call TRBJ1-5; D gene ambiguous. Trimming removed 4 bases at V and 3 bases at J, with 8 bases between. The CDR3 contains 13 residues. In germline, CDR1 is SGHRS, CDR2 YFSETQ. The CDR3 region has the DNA TGCGCCAGCAGCCATGGTTTCAATCAGCCCCAGCATTTT. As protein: CASSHGFNQPQHF.

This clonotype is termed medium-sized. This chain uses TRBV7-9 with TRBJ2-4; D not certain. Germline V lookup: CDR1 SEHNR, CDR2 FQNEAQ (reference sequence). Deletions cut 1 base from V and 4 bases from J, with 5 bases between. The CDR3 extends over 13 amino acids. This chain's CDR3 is CASSLDSKNIQYF. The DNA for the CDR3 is TGTGCCAGCAGCTTAGACAGTAAAAACATTCAGTACTTC. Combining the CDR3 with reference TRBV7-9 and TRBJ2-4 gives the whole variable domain DTGVSQNPRHKITKRGQNVTFRCDPISEHNRLYWYRQTLGQGPEFLTYFQNEAQLEKSRLLSDRFSAERPKGSFSTLEIQRTEQGDSAMYLCASSLDSKNIQYFGAGTRLSVL.

CDR3 DNA sequence: TGCGCCAGCAGCTTGGTGAGGGGATCTACCTACGAGCAGTACTTC. As protein: CASSLVRGSTYEQYF. This rearrangement joins TRBV5-1 to TRBJ2-7; perhaps D is TRBD1 or TRBD2 (5 bases each). V was cut by 0 bases and J by 2 bases, with 12 bases left in between. Per the germline V gene, CDR1 is SGHRS and CDR2 is YFSETQ. This CDR3 has 15 residues.

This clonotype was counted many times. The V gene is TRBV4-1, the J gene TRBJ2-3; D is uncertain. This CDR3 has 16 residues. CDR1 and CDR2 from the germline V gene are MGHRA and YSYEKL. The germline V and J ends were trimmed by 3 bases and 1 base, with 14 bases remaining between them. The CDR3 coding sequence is TGCGCCAGCAGCCAGATTCTCCGCGCTCGCACAGATACGCAGTATTTT. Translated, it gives CASSQILRARTDTQYF.

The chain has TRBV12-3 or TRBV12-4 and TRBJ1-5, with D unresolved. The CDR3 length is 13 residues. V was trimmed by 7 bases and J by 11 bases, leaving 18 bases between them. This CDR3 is CASTLGFALAQHF. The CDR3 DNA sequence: TGTGCCAGCACCCTTGGGTTCGCCCTGGCCCAGCATTTT.

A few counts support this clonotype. CDR3: CASRRGQSAGELFF. The CDR3 bases are TGTGCCAGCAGGCGGGGACAGAGTGCCGGGGAGCTGTTTTTT. V gene TRBV6-5 combines with J gene TRBJ2-2, with a possible D match to TRBD1 (7 bases). CDR3 length equals 14 residues. The V gene's germline CDR1 is MNHEY and CDR2 SVGAGI. Trimming removed 6 bases at V and 6 bases at J, with 14 bases between.

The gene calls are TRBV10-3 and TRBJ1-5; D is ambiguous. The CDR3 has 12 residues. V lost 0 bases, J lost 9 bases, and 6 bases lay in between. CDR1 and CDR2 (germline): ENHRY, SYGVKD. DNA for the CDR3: TGTGCCATCAGTGAGTCAAAGGGGCCCCAGCATTTT. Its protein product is CAISESKGPQHF.

The CDR3 DNA reads TGCAGTGCTAGCCCACCGAGCCCCGGAACAGATACGCAGTATTTT. This codes for CSASPPSPGTDTQYF. The gene calls are TRBV20-1 and TRBJ2-3; no definite D call. From germline, CDR1 is DFQATT and CDR2 SNEGSKA (reference sequence). CDR3 length equals 15 residues. Trimming stripped 3 bases from V and 3 bases from J, with 16 bases between.